Below, 5 T cell receptor beta chains from the same sample are listed, as sequenced in a study of cytomegalovirus exposure and HLA in healthy donors (dated by TCRdb to the late 2010s). Libraries were constructed by the immunoSEQ multiplex PCR assay. TCRdb provides this immuneACCESS table in a form limited to in-frame rearrangements. Some clones are lacking; in checked studies, under half of them reflect an unresolved V gene, and why the rest are absent is not known. This sample is represented by under 200,000 clones; roughly three quarters of them were singletons. 1% to 1.5% of the sample goes to the ten largest clones. Sample: PBMCs. The origin of the receptors is a woman aged 25 to 39 in good health and CMV-seronegative.

The rearrangement uses TRBV2 and TRBJ1-4, with a possible D match to TRBD1 (5 bases). Deletions cut 6 bases from V and 0 bases from J, with 11 bases between. CDR3 size: 15 residues. The germline V gene has CDR1 SNHLY and CDR2 FYNNEI. CDR3 amino acids: CASRTGRATNEKLFF. The CDR3 DNA reads as TGTGCCAGCAGAACAGGAAGAGCAACTAATGAAAAACTGTTTTTT.

The genes are TRBV7-3 and TRBJ2-5, with TRBD2 matching 14 bases. CDR3 length equals 16 residues. After removal of 2 bases from V and 4 bases from J, the junction contained 3 bases not matched to a gene. Germline values: CDR1 SGHTA, CDR2 FQGTGA. The CDR3 DNA reads as TGTGCCAGCAGCTTAGACGGGACTAGCGGGGGAGAGACCCAGTACTTC. Its translation is CASSLDGTSGGETQYF.

The V gene is TRBV14, the J gene TRBJ1-1, with no clear D. The V end lost 4 bases, the J end lost 0 bases, and 9 bases lay between the germline ends. Germline V gene lookup returns CDR1 SGHDN and CDR2 FVKESK. The CDR3 sequence is 14 residues long. For the CDR3, the DNA is TGTGCCAGCAGCCTCCCGGGGATGAACACTGAAGCTTTCTTT. As protein: CASSLPGMNTEAFF.

V and J are TRBV6-5 and TRBJ2-7; 7 nucleotides align to TRBD1. V was clipped by 5 bases and J by 3 bases; unmatched bases: 7. Germline values: CDR1 MNHEY, CDR2 SVGAGI. This CDR3 comprises 14 residues. The CDR3 region is CASSVRDRGYEQYF. The CDR3 nucleotides are TGTGCCAGCAGTGTCCGGGACAGAGGCTACGAGCAGTACTTC.

The genes are TRBV4-1 and TRBJ2-2; weak D call: TRBD1 (6 bases). Trimming pared 2 bases from V and 6 bases from J, leaving 13 bases between. CDR3 size: 15 residues. The V gene's germline CDR1 is MGHRA and CDR2 YSYEKL. The CDR3 DNA reads as TGCGCCAGCAGCCAAAACAGGGCTCGGCCCGGGGAGCTGTTTTTT. This translates into CASSQNRARPGELFF.